These 26 T cell receptor beta chains were sequenced from one sample in a study of CD8 T cells in Susac syndrome (dated by TCRdb to about 2019). The library was obtained by the immunoSEQ multiplex PCR assay. RNA was extracted using the RNeasy kit, and roughly 0.5 to 1 microgram was reverse transcribed with random hexamers. TCRdb took the public reads, trimmed them with fastp at Q25, ran MiXCR for clone calling and kept in-frame beta chains. A single entry per CDR3 protein holds the most common genes and DNA from its merged rows. The sample table lists 150,000 or so distinct CDR3 sequences, roughly 95% of them with a count of one. The ten largest clones represent roughly 0.15% of the sample. The sample comprised CD8+ T cells from PBMCs. The receptors here all came from a human donor with multiple sclerosis.

The chain employs TRBV9 and TRBJ1-6, with D maybe TRBD1 (5 bases). CDR1 is SGDLS and CDR2 is YYNGEE in the germline V gene. This CDR3 contains 15 residues. V was shortened by 0 bases and J by 10 bases, with 14 bases between the two germline ends. The CDR3 sequence: CASSVEGQGVSPLHF. CDR3 coding DNA: TGTGCCAGCAGCGTAGAGGGGCAGGGCGTGTCACCCCTCCACTTT.

This clonotype has only one observation. The chain links TRBV5-1 to TRBJ2-4, with D possibly TRBD1 on 5 matching bases. CDR3 length: 13 amino acids. V gave up 4 bases and J gave up 13 bases, with 18 bases separating them. Germline CDR1 and CDR2: SGHRS and YFSETQ. CDR3 sequence: CASSPDKRNPQYF. CDR3 DNA sequence: TGCGCCAGCAGCCCGGACAAGAGAAACCCACAGTACTTC.

This chain uses TRBV3-1 with TRBJ1-1; TRBD1 agrees at 8 bases. The CDR3 totals 15 residues. V trimming: 4 bases; J trimming: 8 bases; junction bases outside the gene matches: 12. The V gene's germline CDR1 is LGHDT and CDR2 YNNKEL (reference sequence). The CDR3 sequence: CASSLDEMDREEAFF. The CDR3, as DNA: TGTGCCAGCAGCCTTGACGAGATGGACAGGGAGGAAGCTTTCTTT.

The genes are TRBV6-5 and TRBJ1-1; TRBD1 matches at 9 bases. The V segment lost 4 bases and the J segment 5 bases; nucleotides outside the gene matches: 2. Germline V gives CDR1 MNHEY, CDR2 SVGAGI. This CDR3 comprises 13 residues. The CDR3 here is CASSLQGATEAFF. CDR3 nucleotide sequence: TGTGCCAGCAGTTTACAGGGGGCTACTGAAGCTTTCTTT.

This CDR3 reads CATSRGIGSSYEQYV. CDR3 coding DNA: TGTGCCACCAGCAGAGGGATAGGATCCTCCTACGAGCAGTACGTC. The chain recombines TRBV15 with TRBJ2-7; D unresolved. The germline CDR1 and CDR2 sequences are LNHNV and YYDKDF (reference sequence). Trimming removed 1 base at V and 0 bases at J, with 10 bases between. The CDR3 is 15 residues long.

The J gene is TRBJ2-7, the V gene TRBV29-1; D is uncertain. Germline CDR1 SQVTM, CDR2 ANQGSEA. The CDR3 totals 12 residues. The germline V and J ends were trimmed by 3 bases and 1 base, with 7 bases remaining between them. CDR3 in amino acids: CSVEWGSYEQYF. The CDR3 DNA sequence: TGCAGCGTTGAGTGGGGATCCTACGAGCAGTACTTC.

The CDR3 coding sequence is TGTGCCAGCAGTTTAACCTCTCTTCAGGGGCCCTTCTCCTACAATGAGCAGTTCTTC. Translating gives CASSLTSLQGPFSYNEQFF. This sequence joins TRBV27 and TRBJ2-1, with D possibly TRBD1 on 6 matching bases. Germline V gene data show CDR1 as MNHEY and CDR2 as SMNVEV (reference sequence). The CDR3 contains 19 residues. Trimming stripped 2 bases from V and 0 bases from J, with 20 bases between.

The V call is TRBV4-1, the J call TRBJ2-1; D perhaps matches TRBD2 (5 bases). This CDR3 is 15 amino acids long. Trimming pared 1 base from V and 6 bases from J, leaving 13 bases between. CDR1 MGHRA and CDR2 YSYEKL come from the germline V gene. Here the CDR3 DNA reads TGCGCCAGCAGCCAAGGGCGGACTGCCGCCAATGAGCAGTTCTTC. It encodes CASSQGRTAANEQFF.

The chain uses TRBV13 and TRBJ2-5; possibly TRBD1 for D (6 bases). Germline loops: CDR1 PRHDT, CDR2 FYEKMQ (reference sequence). The CDR3 length is 16 residues. Trimming shortened V by 3 bases and J by 4 bases, and 18 bases separated the two germline ends. The CDR3 nucleotides read TGTGCCAGCAGCTTGGGGGCGCGCGGAAGTAGAGAGACCCAGTACTTC. Amino acids: CASSLGARGSRETQYF.

The J gene is TRBJ2-3, the V gene TRBV29-1; 9 positions agree with TRBD2. Germline lookup yields CDR1 SQVTM and CDR2 ANQGSEA. CDR3 length equals 16 residues. V lost 4 bases, J lost 6 bases, and 14 bases stayed unmatched. As DNA, the CDR3 is TGCAGCGTTGGAGCAGGGCCCAGCGGGGGGCGCGATACGCAGTATTTT. Its translation: CSVGAGPSGGRDTQYF.

The CDR3: CASSQNTDFPEAFF. DNA of the CDR3: TGTGCCAGCAGCCAGAACACAGATTTCCCTGAAGCTTTCTTT. The chain uses TRBV3-1 and TRBJ1-1, with no clear D. CDR1 LGHDT and CDR2 YNNKEL come from the germline V gene (reference sequence). The V end lost 3 bases, the J end lost 6 bases, and 14 bases lay between the germline ends. This CDR3 has 14 residues.

This clonotype has only one observation. This chain links TRBV20-1 with TRBJ2-3, with 7 bases that match TRBD2. The CDR3 contains 13 residues. Trimming took 3 bases from V and 3 from J; bases not matched to a gene: 3. The germline gives CDR1 DFQATT, CDR2 SNEGSKA (reference sequence). The CDR3 loop is CSASGGSTDTQYF. Written as DNA, the CDR3 is TGCAGTGCTAGCGGGGGGTCGACAGATACGCAGTATTTT.

This rearrangement joins TRBV5-1 to TRBJ2-7; 8 bases line up with TRBD1. With 4 bases clipped from V and 3 bases from J, the junction kept 12 bases outside the gene matches. Per the germline V gene, CDR1 is SGHRS and CDR2 is YFSETQ. The CDR3 covers 16 residues. The CDR3 DNA is TGCGCCAGCAGCCTAGGGACAGGCCTTGGGGACTACGAGCAGTACGTC. Protein: CASSLGTGLGDYEQYV.

This chain joins TRBV29-1 and TRBJ1-1; possible D gene TRBD1, 5 bases. The V gene's germline CDR1 is SQVTM and CDR2 ANQGSEA. This CDR3 spans 16 amino acids. Trimming removed 1 base from V and 3 bases from J, with 18 bases in between. CDR3 DNA sequence: TGCAGCGTTGAAGGGGTGGCAGGGAAGTTGGACACTGAAGCTTTCTTT. It yields the protein CSVEGVAGKLDTEAFF.

This clonotype turned up a few times. The chain joins TRBV29-1 to TRBJ1-2, with D tentatively TRBD1 (6 bases). The CDR3 is made up of 11 amino acids. The germline V gene encodes CDR1 SQVTM and CDR2 ANQGSEA. V lost 4 bases and J 6 bases, leaving 9 bases between the germline ends. This CDR3 is CSVGQGNGYTF. CDR3 nucleotide sequence: TGCAGCGTTGGGCAGGGGAATGGCTACACCTTC.

V is TRBV5-6 and J is TRBJ2-4; tentative D call: TRBD2 (5 bases). Trimming pared 0 bases from V and 1 base from J, leaving 14 bases between. The CDR3 consists of 17 residues. Germline loops: CDR1 SGHDT, CDR2 YYEEEE. The CDR3 coding sequence is TGTGCCAGCAGCTTGGCCGAGGGATTCGTGGCCAAAAACATTCAGTACTTC. The encoded protein is CASSLAEGFVAKNIQYF.

The chain employs TRBV30 and TRBJ1-1; the D gene is possibly TRBD1 (5 bases). CDR1 GTSNPN and CDR2 SVGIG come from the germline V gene (reference sequence). Deletions cut 1 base from V and 5 bases from J, with 11 bases between. This CDR3 contains 13 residues. The CDR3 DNA sequence: TGTGCCTGGAGTGCAGGGTTTGGAACTGAAGCTTTCTTT. Its protein product is CAWSAGFGTEAFF.

The V call is TRBV10-3, the J call TRBJ2-1; 7 bases line up with TRBD1. Trimming took 2 bases from V and 2 from J; bases not matched to a gene: 9. Per the germline V gene, CDR1 is ENHRY and CDR2 is SYGVKD. The CDR3 totals 17 residues. The DNA for the CDR3 is TGTGCCATCAGTGAGCTTAAGACAGGGCTCGCCTACAATGAGCAGTTCTTC. Its translation is CAISELKTGLAYNEQFF.

This chain links TRBV12-3 or TRBV12-4 with TRBJ2-3; 8 bases are a match to TRBD2. The CDR3 loop spans 13 amino acids. The ends lost 4 bases at V and 5 bases at J; junction bases unmatched: 2. The CDR3 region has the DNA TGTGCCAGCAGTTCGGGGGGGGTAGATACGCAGTATTTT. The encoded protein is CASSSGGVDTQYF.

V gene TRBV11-2 combines with J gene TRBJ1-1; 7 nucleotides line up with TRBD1. J was trimmed by 4 bases and V by 11 bases; bases with no gene match: 10. This CDR3 is built from 13 residues. Germline V lookup: CDR1 SGHAT, CDR2 FQNNGV. CDR3 in amino acids: CAAREGAGTEAFF. In nucleotides, the CDR3 is TGTGCCGCTAGAGAGGGGGCTGGCACTGAAGCTTTCTTT.

The CDR3 DNA reads TGCGCCAGCAGTCATCCCCCCTACGAGCAGTACGTC. This gives the protein CASSHPPYEQYV. The chain combines TRBV23-1 with TRBJ2-7, with D hard to call. TRBV23-1 is identified as an open reading frame with a role that is uncertain. CDR3 length: 12 amino acids. Trimming took 3 bases from V and 2 from J, leaving 5 bases between them.

V and J are TRBV12-3 or TRBV12-4 and TRBJ2-7; 10 nucleotides line up with TRBD1. The CDR3 is 14 amino acids. Trimming cost V 5 bases and J 3 bases; bases outside gene matches: 4. The CDR3, as DNA: TGTGCCAGCAGTCCGGGACAGGGGATCTACGAGCAGTACGTC. This codes for CASSPGQGIYEQYV.

The chain joins TRBV13 to TRBJ1-1, with TRBD1 as a possible D gene (5 bases). This CDR3 contains 13 residues. V was shortened by 5 bases and J by 8 bases, with 15 bases between the two germline ends. Germline values: CDR1 PRHDT, CDR2 FYEKMQ (reference sequence). The CDR3 spells CASSANGRDEAFF. The CDR3 region has the DNA TGTGCCAGCAGCGCAAACGGTAGGGACGAAGCTTTCTTT.

The chain joins TRBV7-8 to TRBJ2-3; 9 bases map to TRBD2. The CDR3 is 18 amino acids. With V trimmed by 5 bases and J by 1 base, 13 bases remained unmatched. From germline, CDR1 is SGHVS and CDR2 FQNEAQ. CDR3 nucleotide sequence: TGTGCCAGCAGCAGACGATCGATAGCGGGGGAACGCACAGATACGCAGTATTTT. It specifies CASSRRSIAGERTDTQYF.

This clonotype came up once. J is TRBJ2-7 and V is TRBV29-1; D not resolved. The CDR3 length is 12 residues. Germline values: CDR1 SQVTM, CDR2 ANQGSEA. With 1 base removed from V and 3 bases from J, the gap between germline ends came to 7 bases. The CDR3 DNA follows: TGCAGCGTTGAAGTGGCAGACTACGAGCAGTACTTC. Amino acid sequence: CSVEVADYEQYF.

The V gene is TRBV29-1, the J gene TRBJ2-5; TRBD1 might be the D (6 bases). The germline V and J ends were trimmed by 3 bases and 2 bases, with 10 bases remaining between them. The length of the CDR3 is 13 residues. Per the germline V gene, CDR1 is SQVTM and CDR2 is ANQGSEA. The CDR3 DNA follows: TGCAGCGTTGATTGGACAGCGCAAGAGACCCAGTACTTC. Its translation: CSVDWTAQETQYF. The full variable domain, in which reference TRBV29-1 and TRBJ2-5 provide the parts outside the CDR3, is SAVISQKPSRDICQRGTSLTIQCQVDSQVTMMFWYRQQPGQSLTLIATANQGSEATYESGFVIDKFPISRPNLTFSTLTVSNMSPEDSSIYLCSVDWTAQETQYFGPGTRLLVL.